Listed below are T cell receptor beta chains from one sample, sequenced in a study of blood T cell repertoires in COVID-19. Data came from immunoSEQ multiplex PCR; TCRdb stores just in-frame clones and leaves some out. This sample has about 260,000 clones; around 84% occur once, and the top ten carry 3.5% to 5%. Material for sequencing was peripheral blood. The receptors shown here come from a man in his sixties with acute or convalescent COVID-19. Both conserved end residues are part of each CDR3. The D gene is left open where the match is weak. Size values are once, few and many counts, or a class for expanded clones, and some rows have none.

j_call,v_call,d_call,clone_size,cdr3_aa,cdr3_nt
TRBJ2-5,TRBV12-3/TRBV12-4,NA,once,CASSQGRTETQYF,TGTGCCAGCAGTCAGGGTAGAACAGAGACCCAGTACTTC
TRBJ1-1,TRBV5-1,NA,NA,CASSLVGPSTEAFF,TGCGCCAGCAGCTTGGTGGGGCCGAGCACTGAAGCTTTCTTT
TRBJ2-3,TRBV5-6,TRBD1,NA,CASSLPDRVGAQYF,TGTGCCAGCAGCTTACCCGACAGGGTTGGTGCGCAGTATTTT
TRBJ2-7,TRBV5-8,NA,NA,CASSTQQANSYEQYF,TGTGCCAGCAGCACCCAACAGGCGAACTCCTACGAGCAGTACTTC
TRBJ2-5,TRBV7-7,NA,few,CASSLRIGQQETQYF,TGTGCTAGCAGCTTAAGGATCGGACAGCAAGAGACCCAGTACTTC
TRBJ2-7,TRBV21-1,NA,NA,CASSRVGLGSQQYF,NA
TRBJ1-1,TRBV5-8,NA,NA,CASSLGGWDTEAFF,TGTGCCAGCAGCTTAGGAGGCTGGGACACTGAAGCTTTCTTT
TRBJ2-7,TRBV3-1/TRBV3-2,NA,once,CASSQRLAYEQYF,TGTGCCAGCAGCCAACGGCTAGCTTACGAGCAGTACTTC
TRBJ2-7,TRBV7-8,NA,NA,CASSLGTGGHTGQYF,TGTGCCAGCAGCTTAGGTACAGGTGGACATACGGGGCAGTACTTC
TRBJ1-3,TRBV7-5,NA,NA,CARSLPGDPGNTIYF,TGTGCCAGAAGCCTACCAGGGGACCCTGGAAACACCATATATTTT
TRBJ2-3,TRBV4-1,TRBD2,NA,CASSQIPPGLAASTDTQYF,TGCGCCAGCAGCCAAATCCCGCCGGGACTAGCGGCTAGCACAGATACGCAGTATTTT
TRBJ1-1,TRBV18,NA,NA,CASSPNREGTEAFF,TGTGCCAGCTCGCCCAACAGGGAGGGCACTGAAGCTTTCTTT
TRBJ2-3,TRBV12-3/TRBV12-4,NA,once,CASTQGGRDTQYF,TGTGCCAGCACCCAGGGGGGTAGAGATACGCAGTATTTT
TRBJ2-7,TRBV28,TRBD2,NA,CASSGASGDGALSYEQYF,TGTGCCAGCAGTGGGGCTAGCGGGGATGGAGCCCTCTCCTACGAGCAGTACTTC
TRBJ2-7,TRBV28,NA,NA,CASSLLYEQYF,TGTGCCAGCAGTTTATTATACGAGCAGTACTTC
TRBJ2-2,TRBV11-3,TRBD1,NA,CASSYEAGGDTGELFF,TGTGCCAGCAGCTATGAGGCAGGGGGCGACACCGGGGAGCTGTTTTTT
TRBJ2-3,TRBV7-2,TRBD1,NA,CASSLRQGGSTDTQYF,TGTGCCAGCAGCCTTAGACAGGGGGGAAGCACAGATACGCAGTATTTT
TRBJ2-3,TRBV19,NA,NA,CAIGGDTQYF,TGTGCCATCGGCGGAGATACGCAGTATTTT
TRBJ2-1,TRBV7-8,TRBD2,NA,CASSFLGAGGTYNEQFF,TGTGCCAGCAGCTTCTTGGGAGCGGGGGGGACCTACAATGAGCAGTTCTTC
TRBJ2-1,TRBV6-6,TRBD2,NA,CASSRTSGEYNEQFF,TGTGCCAGCAGTCGGACTAGTGGAGAATACAATGAGCAGTTCTTC
TRBJ1-2,TRBV6-5,TRBD1,NA,CASSYGGTDGGYGYTF,TGTGCCAGCAGTTACGGGGGGACAGACGGGGGTTATGGCTACACCTTC
TRBJ1-2,TRBV30,NA,NA,CALEGSAYGYTF,TGTGCCTTGGAGGGCAGCGCCTATGGCTACACCTTC
TRBJ2-1,TRBV7-2,NA,NA,CASSLSRNEQFF,TGTGCCAGCAGCTTATCTAGAAATGAGCAGTTCTTC
TRBJ1-3,TRBV19,TRBD1,NA,CASSMGTDGNTIYF,TGTGCCAGTAGTATGGGGACAGATGGAAACACCATATATTTT
TRBJ2-7,TRBV28,NA,NA,CASSFSNSYEQYF,TGTGCCAGCAGTTTTTCCAACAGCTACGAGCAGTACTTC
TRBJ1-2,TRBV7-3,TRBD1,NA,CASSSVRDRVYGYTF,TGTGCCAGCAGCTCGGTCCGGGACAGGGTCTATGGCTACACCTTC
TRBJ2-1,TRBV7-6,NA,few,CASSLVFSRGIYNEQFF,TGTGCCAGCAGCTTAGTATTCTCAAGAGGCATCTACAATGAGCAGTTCTTC
TRBJ1-2,TRBV5-1,NA,NA,CASSQDGGTYGYTF,TGCGCCAGCAGCCAGGACGGGGGGACCTATGGCTACACCTTC
TRBJ1-6,TRBV20-1,NA,NA,CSASNRLDNSPLHF,TGCAGTGCTAGTAACCGACTAGATAATTCACCCCTCCACTTT
TRBJ2-7,TRBV18,NA,NA,CASSPQVLTVDEQYF,TGTGCCAGCTCACCTCAGGTATTAACTGTCGACGAGCAGTACTTC
TRBJ2-3,TRBV5-1,TRBD2,NA,CASSWGLITDTQYF,TGCGCCAGCAGCTGGGGACTAATAACAGATACGCAGTATTTT